A selection of T cell receptor beta chains follows, all from one sample in a study of blood T cell repertoires in COVID-19. Sequenced by immunoSEQ multiplex PCR; TCRdb stores in-frame clones only, minus some. The data show 200,000 to 300,000 clones, 88% seen once. Sequencing used peripheral blood. The receptors here all came from a human donor in a cohort sampled during active COVID-19. The CDR3 runs from the conserved cysteine through the conserved F or W. A D gene is named only where the DNA matches it firmly. Clone sizes are given selectively: once, few, many, or a class where the clone is expanded.

clone_size	v_call	j_call	d_call	cdr3_aa	cdr3_nt
.	TRBV5-1	TRBJ2-4	.	CASSLGRVDIQYF	TGCGCCAGCAGCTTGGGGAGGGTAGACATTCAGTACTTC
.	TRBV5-1	TRBJ1-2	TRBD1	CASSRTGDRDNGYTF	TGCGCCAGCAGCCGGACTGGGGACAGGGATAATGGCTACACCTTC
.	TRBV7-9	TRBJ1-1	TRBD1	CASSSRDRGRGTEAFF	TGTGCCAGCAGCTCCCGGGACAGGGGGCGCGGAACTGAAGCTTTCTTT
.	TRBV3-1/TRBV3-2	TRBJ2-2	.	CASSPLPRDIANTGELFF	TGTGCCAGCAGCCCCCTCCCCCGGGACATCGCGAACACCGGGGAGCTGTTTTTT
.	TRBV6-4	TRBJ2-1	TRBD2	CASSASPSGNEQFF	TGTGCCAGCAGTGCCAGCCCTAGCGGCAATGAGCAGTTCTTC
.	TRBV28	TRBJ1-3	TRBD1	CASSSWDSSGNTIYF	TGTGCCAGCAGTTCGTGGGACAGTTCTGGAAACACCATATATTTT
.	TRBV30	TRBJ1-4	TRBD1	CAWGTGRDEKLFF	TGTGCCTGGGGGACAGGGAGAGATGAAAAACTGTTTTTT
.	TRBV24-1	TRBJ1-5	TRBD1	CATSDRQGYQPQHF	TGTGCCACCAGTGACCGACAGGGGTATCAGCCCCAGCATTTT
.	TRBV18	TRBJ1-2	.	CASSKGGDGYTF	TGTGCCAGCTCGAAGGGAGGGGATGGCTACACCTTC
many	TRBV30	TRBJ1-2	.	CAWSSSKQGRVSF	TGTGCCTGGAGTTCCTCAAAACAGGGTAGAGTCTCCTTC
.	TRBV6-5	TRBJ1-1	TRBD1	CASSYGQGAEAFF	TGTGCCAGCAGTTACGGACAGGGGGCTGAAGCTTTCTTT
.	TRBV7-9	TRBJ1-1	TRBD1	CASSSSAGTGYTEAFF	TGTGCCAGCAGCTCCTCCGCCGGGACAGGGTACACTGAAGCTTTCTTT
once	TRBV6-2/TRBV6-3	TRBJ1-1	.	CASSSAKTGSVTEAFF	TGTGCCAGCAGTTCAGCTAAAACAGGCTCGGTCACTGAAGCTTTCTTT
many	TRBV7-9	TRBJ2-7	.	CASSLAHTSYEQYF	TGTGCCAGCAGCTTAGCCCACACCTCCTACGAGCAGTACTTC
.	TRBV27	TRBJ2-3	.	CASSSYRERTDTQYF	TGTGCCAGCAGTTCATACAGGGAACGCACAGATACGCAGTATTTT
.	TRBV6-5	TRBJ1-2	TRBD1	CASSPRTGNYGYTF	TGTGCCAGCAGTCCTCGGACAGGGAACTATGGCTACACCTTC
few	TRBV2	TRBJ1-5	TRBD1	CASRLKQGDSNQPQHF	TGTGCCAGCAGGCTCAAACAGGGGGATAGCAATCAGCCCCAGCATTTT
.	TRBV28	TRBJ2-6	TRBD1	CASRETGGLVSGANVLTF	TGTGCCAGCAGGGAGACAGGGGGCCTAGTATCTGGGGCCAACGTCCTGACTTTC
.	TRBV6-5	TRBJ1-1	.	CASRRGWTEAFF	TGTGCCAGTCGTAGGGGATGGACTGAAGCTTTCTTT
.	TRBV7-2	TRBJ2-1	TRBD2	CASSLEGGSGSREEQFF	TGTGCCAGCAGCTTAGAGGGTGGTAGCGGGTCCCGGGAGGAGCAGTTCTTC
few	TRBV28	TRBJ1-2	TRBD1	CASKTGADYGYTF	TGTGCCAGCAAGACAGGGGCGGACTATGGCTACACCTTC
.	TRBV6-6	TRBJ2-1	.	CASSYPDRGGNEQFF	TGTGCCAGCAGTTACCCGGACCGAGGAGGGAATGAGCAGTTCTTC
.	TRBV24-1	TRBJ1-6	.	CATSDLSPTGWGNSPLHF	TGTGCCACCAGTGATTTATCCCCCACAGGGTGGGGTAATTCACCCCTCCACTTT
.	TRBV19	TRBJ2-1	TRBD2	CASKPQLAGEYDEQFF	TGTGCCAGTAAGCCGCAACTAGCGGGAGAGTACGATGAGCAGTTCTTC
.	TRBV5-1	TRBJ2-7	.	CASSLGLTTSTYEQYF	TGCGCCAGCAGCTTGGGACTAACAACATCTACCTACGAGCAGTACTTC
.	TRBV5-1	TRBJ1-5	TRBD1	CASSLTGGSNQPQHF	TGCGCCAGCAGCTTGACAGGGGGGAGCAATCAGCCCCAGCATTTT
.	TRBV11-2	TRBJ1-1	.	CASSLAVNTEAFF	TGTGCCAGCAGCTTAGCGGTGAACACTGAAGCTTTCTTT
.	TRBV24-1	TRBJ2-5	TRBD1	CATSDPSQGAGETQYF	TGTGCCACCAGTGATCCGAGTCAGGGGGCTGGTGAGACCCAGTACTTC
once	TRBV4-2	TRBJ2-3	.	CASSHPGAGATTDTQYF	TGTGCCAGCAGCCACCCCGGGGCGGGGGCCACCACAGATACGCAGTATTTT
.	TRBV29-1	TRBJ2-6	TRBD2	CSVDSGGSGVFGANVLTF	TGCAGCGTTGATAGTGGGGGTAGCGGGGTCTTTGGGGCCAACGTCCTGACTTTC
.	TRBV5-1	TRBJ2-7	.	CASSLGSQSYEQYF	TGCGCCAGCAGCTTGGGTTCGCAGTCCTACGAGCAGTACTTC
once	TRBV7-9	TRBJ1-1	.	CASSLQGWNTEAFF	TGTGCCAGCAGCTTACAGGGATGGAACACTGAAGCTTTCTTT
.	TRBV19	TRBJ2-5	TRBD1	CASSIHQGAGRETQYF	TGTGCCAGTAGTATCCATCAGGGGGCGGGGAGGGAGACCCAGTACTTC
few	TRBV28	TRBJ1-6	.	CASSLASRGGHSPLHF	TGTGCCAGCAGTTTGGCGAGTAGAGGAGGTCATTCACCCCTCCACTTT
.	TRBV27	TRBJ2-7	.	CASSLAQGTYEQYF	TGTGCCAGCAGTTTGGCCCAGGGGACCTACGAGCAGTACTTC
.	TRBV9	TRBJ1-4	.	CASSPRILLEDNEKLFF	TGTGCCAGCAGCCCCCGGATCTTGCTGGAGGATAATGAAAAACTGTTTTTT
.	TRBV7-8	TRBJ1-2	.	CASSPRSEANYGYTF	TGTGCCAGCAGCCCCCGTTCAGAAGCTAACTATGGCTACACCTTC
.	TRBV11-2	TRBJ2-1	.	CASSLDRTRGGSYNEQFF	TGTGCCAGCAGCTTAGATCGGACTAGAGGGGGGTCCTACAATGAGCAGTTCTTC
.	TRBV5-1	TRBJ1-1	.	CASSSTVPMGTEAFF	TGCGCCAGCAGCTCCACAGTTCCAATGGGCACTGAAGCTTTCTTT
.	TRBV5-4	TRBJ2-3	TRBD1	CASGRQGTDTQYF	TGTGCCAGCGGTCGACAGGGGACAGATACGCAGTATTTT
.	TRBV9	TRBJ1-5	.	CASSLSWGQGQPQHF	TGTGCCAGCAGCCTGTCTTGGGGGCAAGGTCAGCCCCAGCATTTT
.	TRBV10-3	TRBJ1-1	.	CAISGTSGNTEAFF	TGTGCCATCAGTGGTACTTCAGGGAACACTGAAGCTTTCTTT
once	TRBV6-5	TRBJ2-7	TRBD1	CASSPGTATYEQYF	TGTGCCAGCAGTCCCGGGACAGCTACCTACGAGCAGTACTTC
.	TRBV19	TRBJ1-1	TRBD1	CASSSRDRGRTTEAFF	TGTGCCAGTAGTTCCCGGGACAGGGGGCGTACCACTGAAGCTTTCTTT
few	TRBV12-5	TRBJ2-5	.	CASGLGQQETQYF	TGTGCTAGTGGTTTGGGACAGCAAGAGACCCAGTACTTC
once	TRBV6-5	TRBJ2-7	TRBD1	CASSARTGGLYEQYF	TGTGCCAGCAGCGCCCGGACAGGGGGATTGTACGAGCAGTACTTC
.	TRBV10-3	TRBJ1-2	.	CAISERAGGGYTF	TGTGCCATCAGTGAGAGGGCCGGGGGAGGCTACACCTTC
once	TRBV3-1/TRBV3-2	TRBJ2-1	.	CASSQGAGIYNEQFF	TGTGCCAGCAGCCAAGGTGCGGGGATTTACAATGAGCAGTTCTTC